The clone carrying this TCR beta chain was seen only a few times. What it recognizes is unknown. The CDR3 is 12 amino acids. Germline loops: CDR1 MNHEY, CDR2 SVGAGI. V gave up 6 bases and J gave up 2 bases, with 5 bases separating them. This record belongs to a study of T cell clones after liver transplantation. Across the whole study: Without induction therapy, subjects received standard immunosuppression until 12-24 months post-transplant.

This table comes from immunoSEQ multiplex PCR, and its TCRdb copy is limited to in-frame clones, with some not included. The sample contains some 80,000 clones, around four fifths of which appear only once. General observations from the study: A larger donor-reactive than third-party decline suggested partial antigen-specific deletion.

Sequenced material: CD4+ T cells from blood, taken 48 months after liver transplant. The rearrangement joins TRBV6-5 to TRBJ1-3, with no clear D. The receptor comes from a human patient who received a liver transplant. T cells may partly derive from the graft donor. CDR3 region: CASRAAGNTIYF. Here the CDR3 DNA reads TGTGCCAGCAGGGCGGCTGGAAACACCATATATTTT.